What follows are 29 T cell receptor beta chains derived from one specimen sequenced in a study of cytomegalovirus exposure and HLA in healthy donors. In the PCR, 60 Vbeta and 13 Jbeta primers were used. TCRdb's table, derived via immunoSEQ multiplex PCR, lists solely in-frame clones and lacks some. The top ten clones hold about 2.5% of a sample with roughly 110,000 clones, 65% to 75% of them seen once. Sequenced input: PBMCs. Receptors originate from a female donor in good health and CMV-seronegative.

V gene TRBV6-5 combines with J gene TRBJ2-7; possible D gene TRBD2, 5 bases. V shed 5 bases and J shed 2 bases, with 7 bases lying between them. The CDR3 contains 12 residues. Germline CDR1 and CDR2: MNHEY and SVGAGI. CDR3 sequence reads: CASSTGAYEQYF. CDR3 nucleotides: TGTGCCAGCAGTACCGGGGCCTACGAGCAGTACTTC.

The chain links TRBV5-5 to TRBJ1-3; no reliable D call. The CDR3 runs 13 residues. In germline, CDR1 is SGHKS, CDR2 YYEKEE (reference sequence). The germline V and J ends were trimmed by 3 bases and 4 bases, with 8 bases remaining between them. In DNA, the CDR3 is TGTGCCAGCAGCTCGACTGACGGAAACACCATATATTTT. It specifies CASSSTDGNTIYF.

The chain combines TRBV28 with TRBJ2-1; 14 bases fit TRBD2. With V trimmed by 7 bases and J by 12 bases, 11 bases remained unmatched. CDR1 is MDHEN, CDR2 SYDVKM, per germline. This CDR3 region has 15 residues. This chain's CDR3 is CASIPGTSGGKGQFF. CDR3 bases: TGTGCCAGCATCCCCGGGACTAGCGGGGGCAAGGGGCAGTTCTTC.

V usage is TRBV29-1 and J usage is TRBJ2-1, with TRBD2 identical over 12 bases. The junction had 7 bases not matched to a gene; V was cut back by 5 bases and J by 8 bases. The CDR3 spans 14 residues. CDR1 SQVTM and CDR2 ANQGSEA come from the germline V gene. The CDR3 reads CSVSGTSGSDEQFF. CDR3 coding DNA: TGCAGCGTTTCCGGGACTAGCGGGTCCGATGAGCAGTTCTTC.

The gene calls are TRBV28 and TRBJ2-3, with D possibly TRBD1 on 6 matching bases. Germline values: CDR1 MDHEN, CDR2 SYDVKM. CDR3 size: 12 residues. The V end lost 5 bases, the J end lost 4 bases, and 7 bases lay between the germline ends. CDR3 nucleotide sequence: TGTGCCAGCAGTGCAGGGGCAGATACGCAGTATTTT. Translating gives CASSAGADTQYF. Together with reference TRBV28 and TRBJ2-3, the CDR3 gives the full variable domain: DVKVTQSSRYLVKRTGEKVFLECVQDMDHENMFWYRQDPGLGLRLIYFSYDVKMKEKGDIPEGYSVSREKKERFSLILESASTNQTSMYLCASSAGADTQYFGPGTRLTVL.

The chain is built from TRBV7-2 and TRBJ1-2, with 7 nucleotides matching TRBD1. The V and J ends lost 5 bases and 8 bases, in that order; junction bases with no gene match: 14. Looked up from germline, CDR1 is SGHTA and CDR2 is FQGNSA. This CDR3 is built from 15 residues. The CDR3 here is CASSALVGGVWGYTF. The CDR3 DNA sequence: TGTGCCAGCAGCGCCTTGGTAGGGGGCGTTTGGGGCTACACCTTC. Full variable domain (outside the CDR3, taken from reference TRBV7-2 and TRBJ1-2): GAGVSQSPSNKVTEKGKDVELRCDPISGHTALYWYRQSLGQGLEFLIYFQGNSAPDKSGLPSDRFSAERTGGSVSTLTIQRTQQEDSAVYLCASSALVGGVWGYTFGSGTRLTVV.

The rearrangement links TRBV2 to TRBJ1-5; TRBD1 is a possible D gene (6 bases). From germline, CDR1 is SNHLY and CDR2 FYNNEI. The CDR3 spans 15 residues. V was clipped by 6 bases and J by 1 base, with 13 bases between them. The CDR3 sequence: CASRSGTQSNQPQHF. DNA of the CDR3: TGTGCCAGCAGGTCCGGGACACAAAGCAATCAGCCCCAGCATTTT.

The chain recombines TRBV11-2 with TRBJ2-1; 7 bases map to TRBD2. The V gene's germline CDR1 is SGHAT and CDR2 FQNNGV. J lost 1 base, V lost 5 bases, and 5 bases had no gene match. CDR3 length equals 15 residues. This chain's CDR3 is CASSPLAGSYNEQFF. CDR3 nucleotides: TGTGCCAGCAGCCCTTTAGCGGGTTCCTACAATGAGCAGTTCTTC.

This clone was recorded a few times. This chain connects TRBV5-1 to TRBJ2-5; maybe TRBD2 (5 bases). Germline CDR1 is SGHRS and CDR2 is YFSETQ. V was cut by 0 bases and J by 4 bases, with 10 bases left in between. The CDR3 loop spans 14 amino acids. The DNA of the CDR3 is TGCGCCAGCAGCTTGGAAGTGGGAGCAGAGACCCAGTACTTC. This gives the protein CASSLEVGAETQYF. The full variable domain, rest sourced from reference TRBV5-1 and TRBJ2-5, is KAGVTQTPRYLIKTRGQQVTLSCSPISGHRSVSWYQQTPGQGLQFLFEYFSETQRNKGNFPGRFSGRQFSNSRSEMNVSTLELGDSALYLCASSLEVGAETQYFGPGTRLLVL.

The chain joins TRBV11-3 to TRBJ2-1, with TRBD2 matching over 10 bases. The germline V gene has CDR1 SGHNT and CDR2 YENEEA. The CDR3 has 14 residues. V shed 7 bases and J 5 bases; nucleotides not matched to a gene: 5. The CDR3 sequence: CASNPGTSDNEQFF. DNA of the CDR3: TGTGCCAGCAACCCCGGGACTAGCGACAATGAGCAGTTCTTC.

The chain carries TRBV30 and TRBJ2-1, with TRBD2 as a possible D gene (6 bases). V gave up 5 bases and J gave up 3 bases, with 14 bases separating them. This CDR3 is built from 14 residues. From germline, CDR1 is GTSNPN and CDR2 SVGIG (reference sequence). Here the CDR3 reads CAWGRADYYNEQFF. The CDR3, as DNA: TGTGCCTGGGGGAGAGCGGACTACTACAATGAGCAGTTCTTC.

This clone was detected a few times. V and J are TRBV6-1 and TRBJ1-2; 7 positions match TRBD1. The CDR3 runs to 14 residues. CDR1 MNHNS and CDR2 SASEGT come from the germline V gene. V shed 6 bases and J 4 bases; nucleotides not matched to a gene: 8. The CDR3 nucleotides are TGTGCCAGCAGACCTTGGACAGGAACCTATGGCTACACCTTC. It encodes CASRPWTGTYGYTF.

J is TRBJ2-7 and V is TRBV7-8; D ambiguous. The CDR3 runs to 14 residues. CDR1 and CDR2 (germline): SGHVS, FQNEAQ. V lost 3 bases to trimming and J lost 1 base, with 10 bases between them. DNA for the CDR3: TGTGCCAGCAGCTTGATGTTGAGGTCCTACGAGCAGTACTTC. The encoded protein is CASSLMLRSYEQYF.

As DNA, the CDR3 is TGTGCCAGCAGTCTAACCGGACAGAGGAACACTGAAGCTTTCTTT. Encoded protein: CASSLTGQRNTEAFF. The V call is TRBV6-5, the J call TRBJ1-1; TRBD1 might be the D (6 bases). The ends were cut back, 5 bases at V and 1 base at J, with 14 bases in the middle. The CDR3 length is 15 residues. Germline CDR1 and CDR2: MNHEY and SVGAGI.

The rearrangement links TRBV5-1 to TRBJ2-2; the D is unclear. The V and J ends lost 1 base and 2 bases respectively, with 9 bases between them. This CDR3 is 15 amino acids long. Germline V gene data show CDR1 as SGHRS and CDR2 as YFSETQ. The CDR3 protein is CASSLLERNTGELFF. The DNA for the CDR3 is TGCGCCAGCAGCTTGCTCGAGCGTAACACCGGGGAGCTGTTTTTT. The entire variable domain, with the rest obtained from reference TRBV5-1 and TRBJ2-2, is as follows: KAGVTQTPRYLIKTRGQQVTLSCSPISGHRSVSWYQQTPGQGLQFLFEYFSETQRNKGNFPGRFSGRQFSNSRSEMNVSTLELGDSALYLCASSLLERNTGELFFGEGSRLTVL.

The chain carries TRBV29-1 and TRBJ2-4; 8 nucleotides agree with TRBD2. With 1 base clipped from V and 1 base from J, the junction kept 6 bases outside the gene matches. The germline CDR1 and CDR2 sequences are SQVTM and ANQGSEA. CDR3 length: 16 residues. This CDR3 is CSVEGAGGAAKNIQYF. The CDR3 region has the DNA TGCAGCGTTGAAGGGGCGGGGGGCGCGGCCAAAAACATTCAGTACTTC. Full variable domain (rest looked up from reference TRBV29-1 and TRBJ2-4): SAVISQKPSRDICQRGTSLTIQCQVDSQVTMMFWYRQQPGQSLTLIATANQGSEATYESGFVIDKFPISRPNLTFSTLTVSNMSPEDSSIYLCSVEGAGGAAKNIQYFGAGTRLSVL.

This rearrangement joins TRBV29-1 to TRBJ2-1; 13 bases match TRBD2. Germline-derived CDR1 and CDR2 are SQVTM and ANQGSEA. V lost 4 bases, J lost 9 bases, and 6 bases stayed unmatched. The CDR3 is 14 residues long. The CDR3 nucleotides are TGCAGCGTTGCTGGACTAGCGGGAGAAGGTGAGCAGTTCTTC. This encodes CSVAGLAGEGEQFF.

The table lists this clone with a count of one. The chain uses TRBV6-1 and TRBJ2-7, with D tentatively TRBD1 (5 bases). The V and J ends lost 9 bases and 5 bases respectively, with 11 bases between them. This CDR3 has 11 amino acids. Germline V lookup: CDR1 MNHNS, CDR2 SASEGT. Written as DNA, the CDR3 is TGTGCCAGTCAGGGAACCCACGAGCAGTACTTC. Amino acids: CASQGTHEQYF.

V gene TRBV2 combines with J gene TRBJ2-3; 8 bases match TRBD1. This CDR3 is built from 15 residues. V trimming: 7 bases; J trimming: 1 base; junction bases outside the gene matches: 7. From germline, CDR1 is SNHLY and CDR2 FYNNEI. Here the CDR3 reads CASTIQGAGTDTQYF. The DNA for the CDR3 is TGTGCCAGCACCATCCAGGGGGCCGGCACAGATACGCAGTATTTT.

There are a few counts of this clone. The chain uses TRBV10-2 and TRBJ2-1; 7 bases line up with TRBD2. The CDR3 loop spans 15 amino acids. Germline trimming cut 6 bases from V and 6 bases from J; bases unmatched to any gene: 11. Germline CDR1 is WSHSY and CDR2 is SAAADI. The CDR3 coding sequence is TGCGCCAGCAGCGAAGGACTAGTAAAGTCCAATGAGCAGTTCTTC. Amino acid sequence: CASSEGLVKSNEQFF.

The V and J genes are TRBV10-1 and TRBJ2-7; 7 bases match TRBD2. Unmatched junction bases numbered 4, after V lost 3 bases and J lost 2 bases. This CDR3 has 14 residues. Germline loops: CDR1 WNHNN, CDR2 SYGVQD (reference sequence). The CDR3 here is CASSDAGVPYEQYF. CDR3 bases: TGCGCCAGCAGTGATGCGGGGGTGCCCTACGAGCAGTACTTC.

In its sample, this clone was seen a few times. This chain links TRBV28 with TRBJ2-7, with D perhaps TRBD1 (6 bases). This CDR3 has 14 amino acids. Trimming stripped 5 bases from V and 2 bases from J, with 13 bases between. Germline loops: CDR1 MDHEN, CDR2 SYDVKM. This CDR3 is CASSVSGHPYEQYF. The CDR3 DNA reads TGTGCCAGCAGTGTCTCGGGACACCCCTACGAGCAGTACTTC.

This chain links TRBV30 with TRBJ1-2, with no clear D. V was shortened by 2 bases and J by 2 bases, with 12 bases between the two germline ends. Germline CDR1 GTSNPN, CDR2 SVGIG (reference sequence). There are 14 residues in the CDR3. The CDR3 DNA is TGTGCCTGGAGTTTCCTGGGGAGAAACTATGGCTACACCTTC. Protein product: CAWSFLGRNYGYTF.

This clone was seen a handful of times. This rearrangement joins TRBV11-2 to TRBJ2-5, with TRBD2 matching 9 bases. V shed 5 bases, J shed 5 bases, and the junction held 6 bases outside the gene matches. Looked up from germline, CDR1 is SGHAT and CDR2 is FQNNGV. The CDR3 has 14 residues. CDR3 protein: CASSLSGRLETQYF. The DNA for the CDR3 is TGTGCCAGCAGCCTAAGCGGGAGGTTGGAGACCCAGTACTTC.

The chain is built from TRBV13 and TRBJ1-6, with TRBD1 identical over 10 bases. The V and J ends lost 5 bases and 9 bases, in that order; junction bases with no gene match: 7. The germline V gene has CDR1 PRHDT and CDR2 FYEKMQ (reference sequence). The CDR3 covers 15 residues. CDR3 in DNA: TGTGCCAGCAGCCTCGGACAGGGGGGAAGTTCACCCCTCCACTTT. Translated: CASSLGQGGSSPLHF.

This chain joins TRBV7-9 and TRBJ1-4; possibly TRBD1 for D (6 bases). V was trimmed by 3 bases and J by 0 bases, leaving 17 bases between them. This CDR3 is 18 amino acids long. The germline CDR1 and CDR2 sequences are SEHNR and FQNEAQ (reference sequence). CDR3: CASSFAVGQLATNEKLFF. The CDR3 region has the DNA TGTGCCAGCAGCTTTGCTGTAGGACAGCTAGCAACTAATGAAAAACTGTTTTTT.

The rearrangement joins TRBV30 to TRBJ2-5; 12 bases line up with TRBD1. J lost 1 base, V lost 2 bases, and 11 bases had no gene match. This CDR3 region has 18 residues. The germline V gene has CDR1 GTSNPN and CDR2 SVGIG (reference sequence). CDR3 nucleotides: TGTGCCTGGAGTACCGGGACAGGGGGCGGGGCGGGCCAAGAGACCCAGTACTTC. As protein: CAWSTGTGGGAGQETQYF.

The chain combines TRBV28 with TRBJ2-6; perhaps TRBD1 as D (6 bases). V shed 2 bases and J shed 1 base, with 12 bases lying between them. Germline V lookup: CDR1 MDHEN, CDR2 SYDVKM. The CDR3 has 17 residues. The chain's CDR3 is CASSLGDIFSGANVLTF. CDR3 nucleotide sequence: TGTGCCAGCAGTTTAGGGGACATTTTTTCTGGGGCCAACGTCCTGACTTTC.

This chain uses TRBV4-1 with TRBJ2-3; 11 bases are shared with TRBD2. The germline V gene has CDR1 MGHRA and CDR2 YSYEKL. The V gene end was trimmed by 0 bases and the J gene end by 2 bases; junction bases not matched to a gene: 7. The CDR3 consists of 18 residues. Here the CDR3 DNA reads TGCGCCAGCAGCCAAGATGGCGGACTAGCGGGTTACACAGATACGCAGTATTTT. This gives the protein CASSQDGGLAGYTDTQYF.